This TCR beta chain was profiled in a study of OX40 agonist ivuxolimab in advanced cancers. About the research overall: A diagnosis of hepatocellular carcinoma, melanoma, renal cell or head and neck cancer was present in dose-escalation patients.

This table comes from immunoSEQ multiplex PCR, and its TCRdb copy is limited to in-frame clones, with some not included. The sample has around 66,000 clones, about nine tenths seen once; the top ten hold approximately 2%. Comments on this clone: Its antigen is unknown.

Germline V gives CDR1 KGHSH, CDR2 LQKENI. Trimming at V came to 4 bases and at J to 5 bases, leaving 10 bases not matched to a gene. The CDR3 consists of 16 residues. Study observations and caveats: Dosing at 0.1 to 3.0 mg/kg was accompanied by clonal expansion of CD4+ and CD8+ blood T cells by week 6.

This clonotype originated in an adult with an advanced solid tumor such as melanoma, head and neck, liver or kidney cancer. This material consisted of CD4+ or CD8+ T cells sorted from blood, taken in a trial of the OX40 agonist ivuxolimab. The chain recombines TRBV18 with TRBJ1-1; TRBD1 aligns across 10 bases. CDR3 sequence: CASSLFSGTGDTEAFF. The DNA for the CDR3 is TGTGCCAGCTCACTTTTCTCCGGGACAGGGGATACTGAAGCTTTCTTT.